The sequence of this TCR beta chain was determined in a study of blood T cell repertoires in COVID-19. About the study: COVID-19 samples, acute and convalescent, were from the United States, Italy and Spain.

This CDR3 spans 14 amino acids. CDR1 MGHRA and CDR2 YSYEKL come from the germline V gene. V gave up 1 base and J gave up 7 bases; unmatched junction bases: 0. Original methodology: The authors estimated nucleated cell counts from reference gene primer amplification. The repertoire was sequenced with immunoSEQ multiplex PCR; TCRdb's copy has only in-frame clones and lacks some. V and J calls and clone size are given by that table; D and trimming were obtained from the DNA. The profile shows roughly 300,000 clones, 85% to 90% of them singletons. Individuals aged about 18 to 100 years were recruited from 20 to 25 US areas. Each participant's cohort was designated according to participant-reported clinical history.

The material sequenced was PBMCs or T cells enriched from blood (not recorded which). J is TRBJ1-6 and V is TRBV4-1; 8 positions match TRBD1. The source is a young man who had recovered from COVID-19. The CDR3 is CASSQGTGNSPLHF. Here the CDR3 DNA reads TGCGCCAGCAGCCAAGGGACAGGGAATTCACCCCTCCACTTT.